This TCR beta chain is drawn from a study of neoadjuvant anti-PD-1 for oral cavity cancer. Study conclusions and caveats: TCR analyses covered only a few patients per response group.

Measured with immunoSEQ multiplex PCR; TCRdb has only the in-frame clones, and not every one. The table lists around 11,000 clones, 45% to 60% of them singletons. Patients had HPV-negative, locally advanced oral cavity squamous cell carcinoma. To note about this clone: Its antigen remains unknown.

V lost 4 bases, J lost 3 bases, and 15 bases lay in between. Germline CDR1 reads SNHLY; CDR2 reads FYNNEI. This CDR3 comprises 16 residues. The sequencing here drew on tumor tissue, taken before nivolumab (anti-PD-1) treatment. The V gene is TRBV2, the J gene TRBJ1-4; the D is unclear. This TCR came from a person aged 35-79 years with oral cavity squamous cell carcinoma. The CDR3 loop is CASSVGGRGSNEKLFF. The CDR3 DNA is TGTGCCAGCAGTGTAGGAGGTCGTGGGTCTAATGAAAAACTGTTTTTT.